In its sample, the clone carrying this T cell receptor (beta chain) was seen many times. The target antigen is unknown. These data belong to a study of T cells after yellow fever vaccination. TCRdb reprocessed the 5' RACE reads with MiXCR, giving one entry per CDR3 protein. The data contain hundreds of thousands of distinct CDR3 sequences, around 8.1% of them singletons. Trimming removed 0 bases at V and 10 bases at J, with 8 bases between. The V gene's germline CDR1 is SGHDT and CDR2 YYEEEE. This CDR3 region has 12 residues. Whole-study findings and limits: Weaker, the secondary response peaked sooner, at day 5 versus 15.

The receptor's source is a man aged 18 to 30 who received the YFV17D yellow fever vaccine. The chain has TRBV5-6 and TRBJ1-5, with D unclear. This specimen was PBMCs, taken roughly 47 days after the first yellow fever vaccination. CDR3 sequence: CASSLEGQPQHF. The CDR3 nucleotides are TGTGCCAGCAGCTTGGAAGGTCAACCCCAGCATTTT. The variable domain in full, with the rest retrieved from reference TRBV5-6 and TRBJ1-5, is DAGVTQSPTHLIKTRGQQVTLRCSPKSGHDTVSWYQQALGQGPQFIFQYYEEEERQRGNFPDRFSGHQFPNYSSELNVNALLLGDSALYLCASSLEGQPQHFGDGTRLSIL.